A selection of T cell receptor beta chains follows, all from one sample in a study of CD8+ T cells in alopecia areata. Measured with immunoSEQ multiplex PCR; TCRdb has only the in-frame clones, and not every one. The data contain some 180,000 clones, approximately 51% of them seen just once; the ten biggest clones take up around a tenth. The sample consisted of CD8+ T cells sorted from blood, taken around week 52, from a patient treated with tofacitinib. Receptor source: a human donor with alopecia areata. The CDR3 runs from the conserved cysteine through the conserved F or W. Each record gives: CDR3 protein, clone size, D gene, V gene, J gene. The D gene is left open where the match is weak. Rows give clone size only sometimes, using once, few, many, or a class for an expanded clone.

cdr3_aa: CASSLSRGSYEQYF; clone_size: -; d_call: -; v_call: TRBV13; j_call: TRBJ2-7
cdr3_aa: CASSFRDREQNIQYF; clone_size: -; d_call: TRBD1; v_call: TRBV5-1; j_call: TRBJ2-4
cdr3_aa: CASSPEIDETQYF; clone_size: once; d_call: -; v_call: TRBV5-6; j_call: TRBJ2-5
cdr3_aa: CASSQPEQGSYGYTF; clone_size: -; d_call: -; v_call: TRBV4-1; j_call: TRBJ1-2
cdr3_aa: CASGTGLEFF; clone_size: -; d_call: -; v_call: TRBV27; j_call: TRBJ2-1
cdr3_aa: CASRPRTRSSSGNTIYF; clone_size: few; d_call: -; v_call: TRBV7-9; j_call: TRBJ1-3
cdr3_aa: CASNVGQGNEQFF; clone_size: few; d_call: TRBD1; v_call: TRBV9; j_call: TRBJ2-1
cdr3_aa: CASSLTGRGTEAFF; clone_size: -; d_call: -; v_call: TRBV9; j_call: TRBJ1-1
cdr3_aa: CASSQGAGFGYEQYF; clone_size: once; d_call: -; v_call: TRBV14; j_call: TRBJ2-7
cdr3_aa: CASSTRGANYGYTF; clone_size: few; d_call: -; v_call: TRBV27; j_call: TRBJ1-2
cdr3_aa: CATSRDGAGATDTQYF; clone_size: -; d_call: -; v_call: TRBV15; j_call: TRBJ2-3
cdr3_aa: CASSQVGRGDGNEQFF; clone_size: -; d_call: TRBD2; v_call: TRBV7-9; j_call: TRBJ2-1
cdr3_aa: CASSLNSGLNYGYTF; clone_size: few; d_call: -; v_call: TRBV5-1; j_call: TRBJ1-2
cdr3_aa: CASSYEGWTPYEQYF; clone_size: -; d_call: -; v_call: TRBV5-1; j_call: TRBJ2-7
cdr3_aa: CASSPLLGMNTEAFF; clone_size: -; d_call: -; v_call: TRBV5-8; j_call: TRBJ1-1
cdr3_aa: CAISEPPGHEQFF; clone_size: -; d_call: -; v_call: TRBV10-3; j_call: TRBJ2-1
cdr3_aa: CAWSGTGQETQYF; clone_size: few; d_call: -; v_call: TRBV30; j_call: TRBJ2-5
cdr3_aa: CATHNEDAYEQYF; clone_size: -; d_call: -; v_call: TRBV2; j_call: TRBJ2-7
cdr3_aa: CASSENRGADTQYF; clone_size: -; d_call: -; v_call: TRBV6-5; j_call: TRBJ2-3
cdr3_aa: CAWSRDRGLPGANVLTF; clone_size: -; d_call: TRBD1; v_call: TRBV30; j_call: TRBJ2-6
cdr3_aa: CASSLRHGDQPQHF; clone_size: few; d_call: -; v_call: TRBV27; j_call: TRBJ1-5
cdr3_aa: CATPVASGGYYNEQFF; clone_size: few; d_call: TRBD2; v_call: TRBV10-3; j_call: TRBJ2-1
cdr3_aa: CAWGGGATPRTDTQYF; clone_size: -; d_call: -; v_call: TRBV30; j_call: TRBJ2-3
cdr3_aa: CATADREVYGYTF; clone_size: -; d_call: TRBD1; v_call: TRBV7-2; j_call: TRBJ1-2
cdr3_aa: CAWSETENTEAFF; clone_size: few; d_call: -; v_call: TRBV30; j_call: TRBJ1-1
cdr3_aa: CASSTGGSYEQYF; clone_size: -; d_call: TRBD1; v_call: TRBV6-5; j_call: TRBJ2-7
cdr3_aa: CASSTLDRDFYNEQFF; clone_size: -; d_call: TRBD1; v_call: TRBV13; j_call: TRBJ2-1
cdr3_aa: CAWSPGGGPGYTF; clone_size: -; d_call: -; v_call: TRBV30; j_call: TRBJ1-2